This note documents a single TCR beta chain sequence. Its antigen is as yet unknown. This specimen comes from a study of shared clonotypes between healthy human individuals. Study-level information: Used for every donor were three CD4 naive, three CD4 memory, two CD8 naive and one CD8 memory plate. Regarding the study as a whole: On the whole, naive subsets had larger estimated richness than memory subsets had. Sampling involved blood alone; tissue repertoires likely differ.

The protocol was immunoSEQ multiplex PCR, while the TCRdb copy is restricted to in-frame clones and leaves out a portion. The sample includes 1.6 million or so clones, 97% to 99% of them seen just once. Donors comprised healthy HIV-negative adults lacking recent acute infections or vaccinations. This CDR3 spans 12 amino acids. Trimming removed 2 bases at V and 6 bases at J, with 8 bases between. From germline, CDR1 is MNHEY and CDR2 SVGAGI. Material for sequencing was naive CD4+ T cells sorted from blood. Sample subset: CD45RA+ positively selected. This receptor was obtained from a man aged 30 to 45 in good health. V and J are TRBV6-5 and TRBJ2-7; D is ambiguous. CDR3 DNA: TGTGCCAGCAGTTACGATGGCGGCGAGCAGTACTTC. This translates into CASSYDGGEQYF.